This TCR beta chain was profiled in a study of blood T cell repertoires in COVID-19. Looking at the study overall: Specimens from acute and convalescent COVID-19 originated in the United States, Italy and Spain. PBMCs, B-cell-depleted T cells, or T cells were the source of the cDNA or gDNA that made up the material.

As processed by the authors: Quantification of nucleated cells was approximated via reference gene primer amplification. The data were produced by immunoSEQ multiplex PCR, yet TCRdb's version contains in-frame clones alone and is incomplete. From that table come the V and J calls and clone size; the DNA was used to work out D and trimming. The repertoire holds approximately 130,000 clones, with about 86% as singletons. J gave up 2 bases and V 5 bases, and 7 bases lay outside the gene matches. Germline CDR1 is SEHNR and CDR2 is FQNEAQ (reference sequence). This CDR3 comprises 15 residues. This clonotype was sampled from a woman between 45 and 60 years old with acute or convalescent COVID-19. The rearrangement joins TRBV7-9 to TRBJ2-7, with TRBD1 matching over 9 bases. Specimen: peripheral blood. The CDR3 spells CASSPGGQGTYEQYF. The CDR3 nucleotides are TGTGCCAGCAGCCCCGGGGGACAGGGAACCTACGAGCAGTACTTC. The complete variable domain, with remaining parts taken from reference TRBV7-9 and TRBJ2-7, reads DTGVSQNPRHKITKRGQNVTFRCDPISEHNRLYWYRQTLGQGPEFLTYFQNEAQLEKSRLLSDRFSAERPKGSFSTLEIQRTEQGDSAMYLCASSPGGQGTYEQYFGPGTRLTVT.